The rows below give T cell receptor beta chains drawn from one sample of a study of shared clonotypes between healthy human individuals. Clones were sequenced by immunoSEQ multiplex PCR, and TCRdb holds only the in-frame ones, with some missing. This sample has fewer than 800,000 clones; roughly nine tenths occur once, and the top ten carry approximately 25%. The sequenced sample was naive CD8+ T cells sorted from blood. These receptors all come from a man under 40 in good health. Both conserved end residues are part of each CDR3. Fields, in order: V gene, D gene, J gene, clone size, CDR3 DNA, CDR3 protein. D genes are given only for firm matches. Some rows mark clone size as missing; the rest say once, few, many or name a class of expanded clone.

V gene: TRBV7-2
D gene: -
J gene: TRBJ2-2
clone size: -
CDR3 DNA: TGTGCCAGCAGCTTAGTCTGGACGAGAGCCTACACCGGGGAGCTGTTTTTT
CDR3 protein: CASSLVWTRAYTGELFF

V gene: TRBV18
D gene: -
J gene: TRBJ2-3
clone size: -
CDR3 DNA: TGTGCCAGCTCACCGAGGGAGTTCGATACGCAGTATTTT
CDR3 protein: CASSPREFDTQYF

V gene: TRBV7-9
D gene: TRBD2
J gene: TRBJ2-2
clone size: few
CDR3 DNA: TGTGCCAGCAGCTTAAATAGCGGGAGGCTCACCGGGGAGCTGTTTTTT
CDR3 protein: CASSLNSGRLTGELFF

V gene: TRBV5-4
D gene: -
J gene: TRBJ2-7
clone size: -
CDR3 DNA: TGTGCCAGCAGCTTTGCGGACGAGCAGTACTTC
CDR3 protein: CASSFADEQYF

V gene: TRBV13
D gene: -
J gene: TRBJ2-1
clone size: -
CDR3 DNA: TGTGCCAGCAGCTTATACAGGGAAGAACCTAAAGAGCAGTTCTTC
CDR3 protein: CASSLYREEPKEQFF

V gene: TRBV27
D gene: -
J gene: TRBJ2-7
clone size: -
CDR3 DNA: TGTGCCAGCAGTATACAGGGTGTCAACGAGCAGTACTTC
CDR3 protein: CASSIQGVNEQYF

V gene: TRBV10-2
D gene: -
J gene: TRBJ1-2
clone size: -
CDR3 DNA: TGCGCCAGCAGTGCTACGGGAGCGGGGTTTCAAGATGACTACACCTTC
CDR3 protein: CASSATGAGFQDDYTF

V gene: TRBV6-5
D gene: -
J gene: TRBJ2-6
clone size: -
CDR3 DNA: TGTGCCAGCGGACCATCTGGGGCCAACGTCCTGACTTTC
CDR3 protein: CASGPSGANVLTF

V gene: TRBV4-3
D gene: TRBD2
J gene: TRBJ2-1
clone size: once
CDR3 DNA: TGCGCCAGCAGCTTTCTCTCGGGACTAGCGGGAGCCTCCTACAATGAGCAGTTCTTC
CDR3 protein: CASSFLSGLAGASYNEQFF

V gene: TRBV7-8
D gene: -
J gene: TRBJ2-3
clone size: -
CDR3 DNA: TGTGCCAGCAGCTTGGGCCCATCAAGGGGGGATACGCAGTATTTT
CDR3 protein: CASSLGPSRGDTQYF

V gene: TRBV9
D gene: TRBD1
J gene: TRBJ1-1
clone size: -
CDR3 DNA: TGTGCCAGCAGCGTAGTAGGACAGGGGGCACCTGAAGCTTTCTTT
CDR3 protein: CASSVVGQGAPEAFF

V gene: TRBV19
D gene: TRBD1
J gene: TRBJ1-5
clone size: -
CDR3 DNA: TGTGCCAGTAGTATTGGACAGGGGATCAATCAGCCCCAGCATTTT
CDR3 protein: CASSIGQGINQPQHF

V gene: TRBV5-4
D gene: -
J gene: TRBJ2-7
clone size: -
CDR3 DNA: TGTGCCAGCAGCATGGACAACTACGAGCAGTACTTC
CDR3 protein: CASSMDNYEQYF

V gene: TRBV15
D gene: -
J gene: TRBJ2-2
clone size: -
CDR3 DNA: TGTGCCACCAGCAGAGACCTGACGGTGTTCACAGAACAGACAGACACCGGGGAGCTGTTTTTT
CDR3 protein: CATSRDLTVFTEQTDTGELFF

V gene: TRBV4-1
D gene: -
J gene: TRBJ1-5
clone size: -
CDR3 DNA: TGCGCCAGCAGCCAAGAAGGGACGGCAGTAGGGCAGCCCCAGCATTTT
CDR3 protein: CASSQEGTAVGQPQHF

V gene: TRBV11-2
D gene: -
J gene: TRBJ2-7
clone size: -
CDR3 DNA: TGTGCCAGCAGCAATTATAGGGGTCCATTTTACGAGCAGTACTTC
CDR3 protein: CASSNYRGPFYEQYF

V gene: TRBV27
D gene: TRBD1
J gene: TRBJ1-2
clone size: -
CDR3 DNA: TGTGCCAGCAGTTTGAAGGACAGGGGCTATGGCTACACCTTC
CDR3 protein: CASSLKDRGYGYTF

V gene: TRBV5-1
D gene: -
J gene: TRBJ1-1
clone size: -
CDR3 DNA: TGCGCCAGCAGCCTAGGTTCCATGGAAGCTTTCTTT
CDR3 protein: CASSLGSMEAFF

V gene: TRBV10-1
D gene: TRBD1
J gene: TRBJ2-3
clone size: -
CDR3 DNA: TGCGCCAGCAAACTTTTTCCGGGACAGGGGAGCACAGATACGCAGTATTTT
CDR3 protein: CASKLFPGQGSTDTQYF